These 15 T cell receptor beta chains were sequenced from one sample in a study of T-cell memory formation after mild COVID-19. TCRdb reprocessed the 5' RACE reads via MiXCR and lists one record per CDR3 protein. The sample consists of over 120,000 distinct CDR3 sequences, 15% to 20% of them appearing once. The sequencing input was PBMCs or a T cell subset sorted from them (not recorded which). The receptors were gathered from an adult woman who had mild COVID-19 (a few samples of this study predate the infection). Cell type and time point are not known.

This clonotype has only a few counts. V is TRBV3-1 and J is TRBJ2-5; D is possibly TRBD2 (5 bases). The CDR3 extends over 16 amino acids. Looked up from germline, CDR1 is LGHDT and CDR2 is YNNKEL (reference sequence). V gave up 1 base and J gave up 7 bases, with 19 bases separating them. For the CDR3, the DNA is TGTGCCAGCAGCCAAGTCCGGCGCGAGGGTCCGGGGACCCAGTACTTC. This codes for CASSQVRREGPGTQYF.

The rearrangement uses TRBV7-9 and TRBJ2-2, with D maybe TRBD1 (5 bases). There are 17 residues in the CDR3. Germline V CDR1 and CDR2: SEHNR, FQNEAQ (reference sequence). The ends were cut back, 3 bases at V and 5 bases at J, with 19 bases in the middle. The CDR3 DNA reads TGTGCCAGCAGCTTCGCCCGGAGAACAGGAAGGACCGGGGAGCTGTTTTTT. It specifies CASSFARRTGRTGELFF.

This clonotype was counted between two and nine times. This rearrangement joins TRBV12-3 or TRBV12-4 to TRBJ2-1; TRBD2 aligns across 13 bases. Losses at the gene ends were 5 bases for V and 6 bases for J; bases not matched to a gene: 4. The CDR3 is made up of 15 amino acids. The CDR3 sequence is CASSRGTSGINEQFF. CDR3 coding DNA: TGTGCCAGCAGTCGGGGGACTAGCGGGATCAATGAGCAGTTCTTC.

This clonotype was seen a handful of times. This chain links TRBV20-1 with TRBJ1-5; the D is unclear. The ends were cut back, 5 bases at V and 4 bases at J, with 9 bases in the middle. CDR1 is DFQATT, CDR2 SNEGSKA, per germline (reference sequence). This CDR3 spans 12 amino acids. The CDR3 region is CSAGTTNQPQHF. CDR3 coding DNA: TGCAGTGCTGGAACCACAAATCAGCCCCAGCATTTT.

In its sample, this clonotype was seen a few times. The rearrangement joins TRBV24-1 to TRBJ2-5; no definite D call. The CDR3 totals 11 residues. CDR1 is KGHDR and CDR2 is SFDVKD in the germline V gene. Trimming cost V 6 bases and J 6 bases, with 7 bases left between them. The CDR3 spells CATSRAQTQYF. CDR3 bases: TGTGCCACCAGTAGGGCGCAGACCCAGTACTTC.

V is TRBV2 and J is TRBJ2-7, with 9 nucleotides matching TRBD1. CDR1 is SNHLY, CDR2 FYNNEI, per germline. The CDR3 has 13 amino acids. V dropped 8 bases and J dropped 7; count of bases not matched to a gene: 9. The CDR3 protein is CASHGTGWGEQYF. In DNA form, the CDR3 reads TGTGCCAGCCACGGGACAGGGTGGGGGGAGCAGTACTTC.

The V call is TRBV20-1, the J call TRBJ2-7; no clear D gene. V dropped 3 bases and J dropped 1 base, with 4 bases sitting between them. Germline CDR1 and CDR2: DFQATT and SNEGSKA (reference sequence). This CDR3 is built from 11 residues. Here the CDR3 reads CSASKSYEQYF. For the CDR3, the DNA is TGCAGTGCTAGTAAGTCCTACGAGCAGTACTTC.

This chain uses TRBV5-1 with TRBJ2-5; no reliable D call. Deletions cut 0 bases from V and 7 bases from J, with 4 bases between. Germline V lookup: CDR1 SGHRS, CDR2 YFSETQ. CDR3 length: 11 residues. The CDR3 loop is CASSLVGTQYF. The CDR3 region has the DNA TGCGCCAGCAGCTTGGTGGGGACCCAGTACTTC.

This clonotype was seen a few times. The chain couples TRBV7-9 to TRBJ2-7; D call uncertain. There are 11 residues in the CDR3. Germline CDR1 and CDR2: SEHNR and FQNEAQ (reference sequence). Trimming took 0 bases from V and 8 from J, leaving 5 bases between them. The CDR3 DNA follows: TGTGCCAGCAGCTTAGCGGGGAAGCAGTACTTC. Its protein product is CASSLAGKQYF.

This clonotype was counted between two and nine times. CDR3 coding DNA: TGTGCCAGCAGTGTGCCGGCCACTATCGGCTACACCTTC. Its protein product is CASSVPATIGYTF. This chain links TRBV2 with TRBJ1-2; D not resolved. The CDR3 is 13 amino acids. Trimming cost V 4 bases and J 8 bases, with 14 bases left between them. CDR1 is SNHLY and CDR2 is FYNNEI in the germline V gene.

This sequence joins TRBV5-1 and TRBJ2-3, with 10 bases identical to TRBD2. The germline V gene has CDR1 SGHRS and CDR2 YFSETQ. V shed 3 bases, J shed 4 bases, and the junction held 5 bases outside the gene matches. CDR3 size: 15 residues. DNA for the CDR3: TGCGCCAGCAGCTCGCTAGCGGGGGCCCCAGATACGCAGTATTTT. Translating it yields CASSSLAGAPDTQYF.

The V call is TRBV7-2, the J call TRBJ2-7; perhaps TRBD2 as D (6 bases). The CDR3 totals 14 residues. Germline CDR1 and CDR2: SGHTA and FQGNSA. Trimming left V 2 bases short and J 3 bases short, with 11 bases between. CDR3 sequence reads: CASSLSGYLYEQYF. The DNA of the CDR3 is TGTGCCAGCAGCTTAAGCGGGTACCTCTACGAGCAGTACTTC.

CDR3 sequence: CASSSEEHLGRGYTF. The CDR3 bases are TGTGCCAGCAGCTCCGAGGAGCACCTCGGGCGTGGCTACACCTTC. The V gene is TRBV7-9, the J gene TRBJ1-2; no definite D call. CDR3 length equals 15 residues. Germline CDR1 is SEHNR and CDR2 is FQNEAQ (reference sequence). The ends were cut back, 4 bases at V and 7 bases at J, with 19 bases in the middle.

The rearrangement joins TRBV7-9 to TRBJ2-1, with D possibly TRBD1 on 7 matching bases. The germline V gene encodes CDR1 SEHNR and CDR2 FQNEAQ (reference sequence). Trimming took off 5 bases at V and 0 bases at J, with 11 bases between the two ends. The CDR3 spans 15 residues. CDR3 bases: TGTGCCAGCAGCGCGGGACAGAGCTCCTACAATGAGCAGTTCTTC. This translates into CASSAGQSSYNEQFF.

The chain uses TRBV5-1 and TRBJ1-4, with 9 bases that match TRBD1. With V trimmed by 4 bases and J by 3 bases, 13 bases remained unmatched. Germline V gene data show CDR1 as SGHRS and CDR2 as YFSETQ. This CDR3 comprises 18 residues. CDR3 sequence (DNA): TGCGCCAGCAGCCTGGACAGGGGCCTACCTCCATCTAATGAAAAACTGTTTTTT. This codes for CASSLDRGLPPSNEKLFF.